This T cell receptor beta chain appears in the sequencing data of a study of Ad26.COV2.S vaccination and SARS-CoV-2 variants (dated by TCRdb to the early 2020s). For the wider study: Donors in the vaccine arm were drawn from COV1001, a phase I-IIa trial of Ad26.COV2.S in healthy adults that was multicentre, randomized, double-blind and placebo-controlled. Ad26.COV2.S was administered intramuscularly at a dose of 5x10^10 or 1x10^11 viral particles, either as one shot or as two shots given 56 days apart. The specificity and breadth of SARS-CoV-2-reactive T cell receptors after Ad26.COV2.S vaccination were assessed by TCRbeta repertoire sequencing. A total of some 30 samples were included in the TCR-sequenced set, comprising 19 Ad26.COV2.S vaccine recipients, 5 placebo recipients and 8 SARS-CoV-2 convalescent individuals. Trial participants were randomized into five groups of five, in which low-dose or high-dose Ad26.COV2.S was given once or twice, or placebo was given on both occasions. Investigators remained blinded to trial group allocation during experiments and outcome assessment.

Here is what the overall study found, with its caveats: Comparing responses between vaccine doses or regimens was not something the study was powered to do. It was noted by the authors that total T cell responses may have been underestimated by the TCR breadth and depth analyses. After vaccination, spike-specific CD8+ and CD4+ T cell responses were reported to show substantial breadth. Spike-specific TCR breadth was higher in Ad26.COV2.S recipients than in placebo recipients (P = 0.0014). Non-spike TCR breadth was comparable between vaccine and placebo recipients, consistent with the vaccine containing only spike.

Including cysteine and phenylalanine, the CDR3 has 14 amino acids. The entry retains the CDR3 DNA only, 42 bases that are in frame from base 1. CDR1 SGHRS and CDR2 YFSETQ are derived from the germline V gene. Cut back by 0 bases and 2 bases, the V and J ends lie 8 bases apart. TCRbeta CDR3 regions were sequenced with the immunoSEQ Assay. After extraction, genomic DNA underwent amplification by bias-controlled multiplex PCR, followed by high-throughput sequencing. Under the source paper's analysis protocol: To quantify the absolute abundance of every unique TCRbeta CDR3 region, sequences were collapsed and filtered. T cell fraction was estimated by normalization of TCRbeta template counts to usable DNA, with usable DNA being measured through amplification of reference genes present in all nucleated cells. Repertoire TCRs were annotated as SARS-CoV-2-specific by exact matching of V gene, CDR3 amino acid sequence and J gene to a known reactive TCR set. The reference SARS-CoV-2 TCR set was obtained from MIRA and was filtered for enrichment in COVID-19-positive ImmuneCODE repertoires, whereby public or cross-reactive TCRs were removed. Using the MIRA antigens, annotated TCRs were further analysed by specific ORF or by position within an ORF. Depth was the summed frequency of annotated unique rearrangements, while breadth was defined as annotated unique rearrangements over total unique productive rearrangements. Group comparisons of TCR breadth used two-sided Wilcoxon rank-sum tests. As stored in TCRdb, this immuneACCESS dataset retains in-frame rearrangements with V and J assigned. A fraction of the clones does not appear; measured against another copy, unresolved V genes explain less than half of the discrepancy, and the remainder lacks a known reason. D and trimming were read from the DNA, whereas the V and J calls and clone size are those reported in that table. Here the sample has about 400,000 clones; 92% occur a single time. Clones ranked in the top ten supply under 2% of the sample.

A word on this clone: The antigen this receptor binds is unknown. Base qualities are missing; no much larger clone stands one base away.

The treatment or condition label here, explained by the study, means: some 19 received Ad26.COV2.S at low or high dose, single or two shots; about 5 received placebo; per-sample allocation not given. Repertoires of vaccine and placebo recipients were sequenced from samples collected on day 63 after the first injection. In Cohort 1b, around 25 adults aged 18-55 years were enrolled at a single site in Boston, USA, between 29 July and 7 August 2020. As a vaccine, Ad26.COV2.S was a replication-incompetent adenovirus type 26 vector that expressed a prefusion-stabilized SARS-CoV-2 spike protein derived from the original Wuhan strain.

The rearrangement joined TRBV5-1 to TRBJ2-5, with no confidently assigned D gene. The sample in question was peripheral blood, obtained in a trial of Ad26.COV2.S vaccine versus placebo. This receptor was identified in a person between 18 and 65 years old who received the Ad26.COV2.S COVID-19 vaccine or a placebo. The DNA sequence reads TGCGCCAGCAGCTTGGCCGGGCAACAAGAGACCCAGTACTTC. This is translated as CASSLAGQQETQYF.